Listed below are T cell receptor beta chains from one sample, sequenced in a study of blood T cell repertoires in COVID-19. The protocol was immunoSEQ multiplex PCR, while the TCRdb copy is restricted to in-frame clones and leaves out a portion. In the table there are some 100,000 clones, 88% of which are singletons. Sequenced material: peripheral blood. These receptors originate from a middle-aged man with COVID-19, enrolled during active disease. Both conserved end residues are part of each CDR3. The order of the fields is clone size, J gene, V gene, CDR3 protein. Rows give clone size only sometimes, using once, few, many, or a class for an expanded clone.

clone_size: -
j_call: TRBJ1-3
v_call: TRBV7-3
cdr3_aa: CASSLGGTNTIYF

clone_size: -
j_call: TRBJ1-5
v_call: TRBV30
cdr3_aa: CAWTAPGTGVPQHF

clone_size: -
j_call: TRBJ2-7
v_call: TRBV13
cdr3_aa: CASSPRRGGNYEQYF

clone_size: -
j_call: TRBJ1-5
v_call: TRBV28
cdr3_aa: CASSLSGQGPSPQHF

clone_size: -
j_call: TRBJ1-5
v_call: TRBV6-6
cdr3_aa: CASSGRARTQQPQHF

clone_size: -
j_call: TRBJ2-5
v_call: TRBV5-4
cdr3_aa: CASSLRGQETQYF

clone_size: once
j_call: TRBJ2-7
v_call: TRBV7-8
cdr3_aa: CASSPSGGPYYEQYF

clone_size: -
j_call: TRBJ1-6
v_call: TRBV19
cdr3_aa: CASSTGQNNSPLHF

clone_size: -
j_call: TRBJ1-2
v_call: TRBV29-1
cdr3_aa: CSVAGLGGGYTF

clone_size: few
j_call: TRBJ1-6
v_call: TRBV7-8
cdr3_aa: CASSRTAGDSPLHF

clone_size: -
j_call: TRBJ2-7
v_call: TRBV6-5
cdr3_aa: CASSGTGMGEQYF

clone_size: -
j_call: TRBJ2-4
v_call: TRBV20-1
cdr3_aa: CSASDLDPLAKNIQYF

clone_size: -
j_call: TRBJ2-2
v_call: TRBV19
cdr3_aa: CASSIFGTGQNTGELFF

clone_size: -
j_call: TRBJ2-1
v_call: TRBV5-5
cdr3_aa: CASTRVLGPYNEQFF

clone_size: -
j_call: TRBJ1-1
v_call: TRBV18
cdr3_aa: CASSPGKQGAGTEAFF

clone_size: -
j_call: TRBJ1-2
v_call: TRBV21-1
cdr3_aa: CASRRGDGYTF

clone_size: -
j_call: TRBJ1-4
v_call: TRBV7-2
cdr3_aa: CASSSKARTEVFF

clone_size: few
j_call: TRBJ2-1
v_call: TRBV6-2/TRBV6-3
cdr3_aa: CASSDRGKPYNEQFF

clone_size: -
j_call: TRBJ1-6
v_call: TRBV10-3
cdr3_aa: CAISEGQEGSPLHF

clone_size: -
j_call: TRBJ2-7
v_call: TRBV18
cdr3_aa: CASSQGQGANEQYF

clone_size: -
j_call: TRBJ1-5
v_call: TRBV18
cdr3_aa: CASSQQGHSNQPQHF

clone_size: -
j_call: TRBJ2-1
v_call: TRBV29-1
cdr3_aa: CSVGNSGGVKYNEQFF

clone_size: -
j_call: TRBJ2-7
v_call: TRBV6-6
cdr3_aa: CASTRTPSGGSSYEQYF

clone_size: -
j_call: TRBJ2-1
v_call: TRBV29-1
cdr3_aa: CSVSGTGGYNEQFF

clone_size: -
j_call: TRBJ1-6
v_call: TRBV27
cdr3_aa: CASSLSTGAGNSPLHF

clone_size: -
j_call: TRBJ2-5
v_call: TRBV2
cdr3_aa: CASRTEGAQYF